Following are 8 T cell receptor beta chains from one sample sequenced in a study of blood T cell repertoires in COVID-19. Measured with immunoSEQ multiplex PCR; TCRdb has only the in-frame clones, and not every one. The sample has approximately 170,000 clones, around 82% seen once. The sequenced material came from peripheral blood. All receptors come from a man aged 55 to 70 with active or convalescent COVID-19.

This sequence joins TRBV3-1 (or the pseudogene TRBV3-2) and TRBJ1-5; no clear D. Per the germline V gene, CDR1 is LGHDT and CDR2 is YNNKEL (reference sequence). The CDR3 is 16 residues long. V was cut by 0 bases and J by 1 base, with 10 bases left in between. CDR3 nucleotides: TGTGCCAGCAGCCAAGATTTACCGCAGAGCAATCAGCCCCAGCATTTT. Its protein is CASSQDLPQSNQPQHF.

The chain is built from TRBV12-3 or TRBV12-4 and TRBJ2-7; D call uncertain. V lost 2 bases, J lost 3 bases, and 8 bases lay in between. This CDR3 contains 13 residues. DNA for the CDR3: TGTGCCAGCAGTTTACGGCGGTACTACGAGCAGTACTTC. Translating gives CASSLRRYYEQYF.

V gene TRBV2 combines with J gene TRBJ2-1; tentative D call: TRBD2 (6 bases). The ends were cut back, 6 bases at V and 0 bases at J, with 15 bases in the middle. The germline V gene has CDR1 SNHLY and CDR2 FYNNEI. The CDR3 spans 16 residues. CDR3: CASRPSSASSYNEQFF. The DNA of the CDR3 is TGTGCCAGCAGACCCTCTAGCGCTAGCTCCTACAATGAGCAGTTCTTC.

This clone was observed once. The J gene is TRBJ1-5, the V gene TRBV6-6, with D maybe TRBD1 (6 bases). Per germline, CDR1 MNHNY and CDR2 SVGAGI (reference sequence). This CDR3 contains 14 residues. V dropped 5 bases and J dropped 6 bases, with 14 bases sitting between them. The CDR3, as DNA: TGTGCCAGCAGTAACAGGGAAACTGGTCAGCCCCAGCATTTT. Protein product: CASSNRETGQPQHF.

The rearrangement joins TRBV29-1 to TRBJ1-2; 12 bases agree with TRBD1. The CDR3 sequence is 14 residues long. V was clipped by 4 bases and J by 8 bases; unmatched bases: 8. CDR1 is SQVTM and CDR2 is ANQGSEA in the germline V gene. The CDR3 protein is CSVAGTGGANGYTF. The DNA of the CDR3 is TGCAGCGTTGCCGGGACAGGGGGCGCTAACGGCTACACCTTC.

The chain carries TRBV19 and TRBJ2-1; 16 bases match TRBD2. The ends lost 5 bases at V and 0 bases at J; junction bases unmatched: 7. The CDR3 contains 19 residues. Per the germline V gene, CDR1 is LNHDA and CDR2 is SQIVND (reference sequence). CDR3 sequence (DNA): TGTGCCAGTAGTTTTGTGGGACTAGCGGGAGGGATCTCCTACAATGAGCAGTTCTTC. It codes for CASSFVGLAGGISYNEQFF.

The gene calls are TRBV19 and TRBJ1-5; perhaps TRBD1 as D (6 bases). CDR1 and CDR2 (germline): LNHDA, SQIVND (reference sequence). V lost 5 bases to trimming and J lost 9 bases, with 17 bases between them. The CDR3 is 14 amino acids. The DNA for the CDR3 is TGTGCCAGTAGTGCCCGGACAGTGGGAGCGCCCCAGCATTTT. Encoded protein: CASSARTVGAPQHF.

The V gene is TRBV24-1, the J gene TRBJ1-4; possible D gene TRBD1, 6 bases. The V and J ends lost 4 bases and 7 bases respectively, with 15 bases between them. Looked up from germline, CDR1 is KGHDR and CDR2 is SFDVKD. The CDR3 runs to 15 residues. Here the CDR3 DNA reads TGTGCCACCAGTGACCGGACAGTCGACGCTGAAAAACTGTTTTTT. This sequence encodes CATSDRTVDAEKLFF.